This T cell receptor beta chain comes out of a study of graft-versus-host responses after intestinal transplantation. Study-wide findings and caveats: The authors found GvH clones in recipient marrow, some appearing first in ileum or blood. Across patients carrying graft-donor T cell macrochimerism, allografts held high graft-versus-host to host-versus-graft clonal ratios.

The germline V gene has CDR1 SNHLY and CDR2 FYNNEI. Trimming took off 8 bases at V and 4 bases at J, with 17 bases between the two ends. The CDR3 covers 14 residues. The table came from immunoSEQ multiplex PCR; TCRdb's copy has only in-frame clones and leaves some out. The sample gives 71,000 or so clones, about 90% of which show up once; approximately 1.3% is in the top ten. In its sample, this clone is medium-sized (0.01 to 0.1%). The antigen remains undetermined. The TCR sequence derives from a human donor who received an intestinal transplant. Sequences were derived from unstimulated CD8+ T cells sorted from spleen or lymph node cells, sampled before intestinal transplant. The rearrangement joins TRBV2 to TRBJ1-2, with D unclear. CDR3 nucleotides: TGTGCCAGCCCCGGGTCCTCTTATGGCTATGGCTACACCTTC. Its protein product is CASPGSSYGYGYTF.